This record looks at one T cell receptor beta chain sequence and its context. This sample is drawn from a study of T-cell memory formation after mild COVID-19. V was pared by 3 bases and J by 7 bases, with 10 bases between. The CDR3 is made up of 12 amino acids. Germline V CDR1 and CDR2: MGHDK, SYGVNS. Using constant-segment primers, 5'RACE produced TCR alpha and TCR beta cDNA libraries carrying sample barcodes and UMIs. A single record per CDR3 protein comes from TCRdb applying MiXCR to the 5' RACE reads. The table lists around 200,000 distinct CDR3 sequences, 8% to 11% of them singletons. Sequencing was carried out using PBMCs or a T cell subset sorted from them (not recorded which). The chain recombines TRBV25-1 with TRBJ2-7, with D hard to call. The sequence was obtained from a man aged 18 to 35 who had mild COVID-19 (a few samples of this study predate the infection). Cell type and time point are not known. CDR3 sequence (DNA): TGTGCCAGCAGTGAGTATTCCTGGGAGCAGTACTTC. This encodes CASSEYSWEQYF.